This T cell receptor beta chain was sequenced during a study of CD8+ T cells in alopecia areata. Sample treatment: oral pan-JAK inhibitor, 5-10 mg twice daily. Germline CDR1 GTSNPN, CDR2 SVGIG (reference sequence). V lost 2 bases and J lost 4, with 12 bases in between. CDR3 size: 13 residues. TCR sequencing used cDNA made by reverse transcription of extracted RNA. TCRdb's copy holds only in-frame clones and misses some; the assay was immunoSEQ multiplex PCR. The top ten clones hold approximately 25% of a sample with 110,000 to 150,000 clones, roughly 82% of them seen once. V and J are TRBV30 and TRBJ2-7; the D call may be TRBD1 or TRBD2 (5 bases each). The TCR comes from a human donor with alopecia areata. This specimen consisted of CD8+ T cells sorted from blood, obtained at week 4, from a patient treated with tofacitinib. In nucleotides, the CDR3 is TGTGCCTGGAGTCGGGATCAGGGTTACGAGCAGTACTTC. It specifies CAWSRDQGYEQYF.